Each of the 18 T cell receptor beta chains below was sequenced from the same sample in a study of T cell repertoires in cytomegalovirus infection. TCRdb itself ran the reads through MiXCR, one entry per CDR3 protein. The data show around 740,000 distinct CDR3 sequences, with 35% seen just once and about 2.8% held by the top ten. The sequenced sample was PBMCs. All receptors derive from a human donor in good health (CMV status not recorded). Some clones in this sample may be carry-over from other donors' samples.

This clonotype came up a few times. This CDR3 reads CASSLGMEGPSTDTQYF. In DNA form, the CDR3 reads TGTGCCAGCAGCTTAGGGATGGAAGGGCCTAGCACAGATACGCAGTATTTT. The chain carries TRBV7-8 and TRBJ2-3; no clear D gene. V dropped 1 base and J dropped 0 bases, with 14 bases sitting between them. Germline V gene data show CDR1 as SGHVS and CDR2 as FQNEAQ. This CDR3 spans 17 amino acids.

The genes are TRBV6-6 and TRBJ2-5; TRBD2 matches 12 bases. CDR1 and CDR2 from the germline V gene are MNHNY and SVGAGI (reference sequence). J lost 4 bases, V lost 5 bases, and 8 bases had no gene match. The CDR3 is made up of 16 amino acids. The CDR3 loop reads CASSPWTSGVGETQYF. In nucleotides, the CDR3 is TGTGCCAGCAGTCCATGGACTAGCGGGGTGGGAGAGACCCAGTACTTC.

This clonotype was detected many times. The J gene is TRBJ2-5, the V gene TRBV12-3 or TRBV12-4; D is possibly TRBD2 (6 bases). With 6 bases removed from V and 5 bases from J, the gap between germline ends came to 19 bases. CDR3 size: 15 residues. DNA of the CDR3: TGTGCCAGCAGCTTGACCGGGGAGGAAGGGGAGACCCAGTACTTC. It encodes CASSLTGEEGETQYF.

This chain uses TRBV2 with TRBJ2-7; D is undetermined. The germline V gene has CDR1 SNHLY and CDR2 FYNNEI. V was shortened by 2 bases and J by 3 bases, with 14 bases between the two germline ends. The CDR3 extends over 15 amino acids. The CDR3 here is CASSEFGPIGYEQYF. In DNA, the CDR3 is TGTGCCAGCAGTGAATTCGGCCCTATCGGCTACGAGCAGTACTTC.

This clonotype was counted between two and nine times. The V gene is TRBV12-3 or TRBV12-4, the J gene TRBJ1-2; D is unresolved. CDR3 size: 14 residues. V lost 5 bases to trimming and J lost 0 bases, with 10 bases between them. CDR3 sequence reads: CASSQQRANYGYTF. The CDR3 DNA reads TGTGCCAGCAGTCAACAGAGAGCTAACTATGGCTACACCTTC.

This chain joins TRBV7-2 and TRBJ2-2; TRBD2 might be the D (5 bases). The CDR3 spans 15 residues. Germline V gene data show CDR1 as SGHTA and CDR2 as FQGNSA. Trimming stripped 1 base from V and 1 base from J, with 7 bases between. DNA for the CDR3: TGTGCCAGCAGCTTAGTACTAGGGAACACCGGGGAGCTGTTTTTT. Amino acid sequence: CASSLVLGNTGELFF.

This clonotype was seen many times. This chain links TRBV19 with TRBJ2-2; D perhaps matches TRBD1 (6 bases). The CDR3 covers 14 residues. Trimming took off 9 bases at V and 0 bases at J, with 11 bases between the two ends. CDR1 LNHDA and CDR2 SQIVND come from the germline V gene (reference sequence). In DNA, the CDR3 is TGTGCCAGCAGCAGGGGAACGAACACCGGGGAGCTGTTTTTT. Translated, it gives CASSRGTNTGELFF.

This clonotype was observed once. The V gene is TRBV5-6, the J gene TRBJ2-1, with a tentative D call TRBD1 (6 bases). Trimming took off 3 bases at V and 10 bases at J, with 14 bases between the two ends. Germline V gene data show CDR1 as SGHDT and CDR2 as YYEEEE. The CDR3 consists of 13 residues. CDR3 DNA: TGTGCCAGCAGCTGGGCAGGGGCCACCGAGCAGTTCTTC. Its protein product is CASSWAGATEQFF.

This clonotype was seen a handful of times. The gene calls are TRBV4-1 and TRBJ1-1; a possible D gene is TRBD1 (5 bases). The CDR3 has 14 amino acids. Trimming removed 1 base at V and 6 bases at J, with 12 bases between. Germline lookup yields CDR1 MGHRA and CDR2 YSYEKL. CDR3 loop: CASSQGSQGAEAFF. The CDR3 DNA sequence: TGCGCCAGCAGCCAAGGGTCGCAGGGCGCTGAAGCTTTCTTT.

The chain employs TRBV2 and TRBJ1-1; perhaps TRBD1 as D (6 bases). In germline, CDR1 is SNHLY, CDR2 FYNNEI. The CDR3 runs 14 residues. Between the trimmed V and J ends, which lost 3 bases and 6 bases, there was a span of 14 bases. In DNA, the CDR3 is TGTGCCAGCAGTGACCCAGGGGAGAGCCCTGAAGCTTTCTTT. It translates to CASSDPGESPEAFF.

The chain uses TRBV11-2 and TRBJ1-1; the D is unclear. Trimming stripped 5 bases from V and 7 bases from J, with 17 bases between. CDR1 is SGHAT, CDR2 FQNNGV, per germline. The CDR3 has 14 residues. In nucleotides, the CDR3 is TGTGCCAGCAGCCATGAAACCTTCAACCTTGAAGCTTTCTTT. It translates to CASSHETFNLEAFF.

The rearrangement links TRBV20-1 to TRBJ2-7, with D possibly TRBD2 on 6 matching bases. This CDR3 spans 14 amino acids. Trimming took 5 bases from V and 7 from J, leaving 21 bases between them. CDR1 and CDR2 (germline): DFQATT, SNEGSKA (reference sequence). The chain's CDR3 is CSAQPGRGSQEQYF. The CDR3 DNA reads TGCAGTGCTCAACCGGGACGGGGGTCTCAGGAGCAGTACTTC.

This rearrangement joins TRBV12-3 or TRBV12-4 to TRBJ2-7, with 10 bases that match TRBD1. Trimming took 5 bases from V and 5 from J; bases not matched to a gene: 9. The CDR3 is made up of 15 amino acids. CDR3 in DNA: TGTGCCAGCAGTCCCCCCAGGGACAGGGGACACGAGCAGTACTTC. It translates to CASSPPRDRGHEQYF.

This sequence joins TRBV6-5 and TRBJ1-2; no clear D gene. The CDR3 totals 12 residues. V lost 4 bases, J lost 7 bases, and 10 bases lay in between. Germline CDR1 is MNHEY and CDR2 is SVGAGI. The CDR3: CASSFGEGGYTF. The DNA for the CDR3 is TGTGCCAGCAGTTTTGGGGAGGGTGGCTACACCTTC.

The chain uses TRBV11-2 and TRBJ1-1; D is unresolved. Trimming removed 3 bases at V and 7 bases at J, with 15 bases between. The CDR3 has 14 residues. In germline, CDR1 is SGHAT, CDR2 FQNNGV. This chain's CDR3 is CASSLKGSTSEAFF. The CDR3 DNA reads as TGTGCCAGCAGCTTGAAAGGAAGTACGAGTGAAGCTTTCTTT.

The gene calls are TRBV7-2 and TRBJ2-7; 7 bases agree with TRBD1. V lost 1 base and J lost 3; bases outside the gene matches: 6. CDR1 SGHTA and CDR2 FQGNSA come from the germline V gene. The CDR3 covers 15 residues. DNA of the CDR3: TGTGCCAGCAGCTTAGGACAGGGTATTCACTACGAGCAGTACTTC. It yields the protein CASSLGQGIHYEQYF.

This clonotype was observed a handful of times. The chain uses TRBV2 and TRBJ1-4; D is ambiguous. The CDR3 contains 13 residues. Germline V CDR1 and CDR2: SNHLY, FYNNEI. V gave up 8 bases and J gave up 1 base, with 8 bases separating them. The DNA for the CDR3 is TGTGCCAGCGAGGGTGGAACTAATGAAAAACTGTTTTTT. It is translated as CASEGGTNEKLFF.

The rearrangement joins TRBV20-1 to TRBJ1-1; weak D call: TRBD1 (5 bases). Germline V gives CDR1 DFQATT, CDR2 SNEGSKA (reference sequence). The CDR3 totals 14 residues. Deletions cut 1 base from V and 1 base from J, with 10 bases between. CDR3 DNA: TGCAGTGCTAGAGGGGACCCATCGAACACTGAAGCTTTCTTT. Its protein is CSARGDPSNTEAFF.